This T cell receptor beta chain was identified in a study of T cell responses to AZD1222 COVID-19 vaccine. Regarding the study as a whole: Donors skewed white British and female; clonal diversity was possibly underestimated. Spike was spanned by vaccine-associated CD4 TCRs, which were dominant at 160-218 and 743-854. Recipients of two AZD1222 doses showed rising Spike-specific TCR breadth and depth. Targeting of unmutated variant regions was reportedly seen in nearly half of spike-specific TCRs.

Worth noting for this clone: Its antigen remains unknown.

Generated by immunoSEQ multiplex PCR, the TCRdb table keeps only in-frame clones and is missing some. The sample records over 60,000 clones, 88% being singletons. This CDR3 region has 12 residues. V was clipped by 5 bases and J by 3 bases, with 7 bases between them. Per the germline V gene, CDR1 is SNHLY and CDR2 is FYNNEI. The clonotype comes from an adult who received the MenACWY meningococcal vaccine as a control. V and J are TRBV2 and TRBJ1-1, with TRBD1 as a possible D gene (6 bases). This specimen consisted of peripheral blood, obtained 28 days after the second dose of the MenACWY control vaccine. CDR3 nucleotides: TGTGCCAGCAGTCAGGGGCACACTGAAGCTTTCTTT. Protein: CASSQGHTEAFF.